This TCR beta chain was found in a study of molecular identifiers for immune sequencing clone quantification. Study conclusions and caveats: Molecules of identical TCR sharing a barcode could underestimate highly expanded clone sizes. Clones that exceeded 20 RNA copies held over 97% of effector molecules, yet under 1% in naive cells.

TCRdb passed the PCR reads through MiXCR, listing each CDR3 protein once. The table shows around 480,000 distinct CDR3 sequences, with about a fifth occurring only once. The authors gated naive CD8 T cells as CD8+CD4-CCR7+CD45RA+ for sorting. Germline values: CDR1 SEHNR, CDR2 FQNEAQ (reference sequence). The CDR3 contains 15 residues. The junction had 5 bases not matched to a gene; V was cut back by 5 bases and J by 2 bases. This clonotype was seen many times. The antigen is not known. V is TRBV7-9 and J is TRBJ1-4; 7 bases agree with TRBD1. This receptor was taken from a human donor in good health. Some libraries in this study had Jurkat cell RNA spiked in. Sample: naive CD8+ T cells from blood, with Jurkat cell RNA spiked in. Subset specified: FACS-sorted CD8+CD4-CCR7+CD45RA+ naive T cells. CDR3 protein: CASSQGVSTNEKLFF. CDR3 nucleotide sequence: TGTGCCAGCAGCCAGGGGGTTTCCACTAATGAAAAACTGTTTTTT.